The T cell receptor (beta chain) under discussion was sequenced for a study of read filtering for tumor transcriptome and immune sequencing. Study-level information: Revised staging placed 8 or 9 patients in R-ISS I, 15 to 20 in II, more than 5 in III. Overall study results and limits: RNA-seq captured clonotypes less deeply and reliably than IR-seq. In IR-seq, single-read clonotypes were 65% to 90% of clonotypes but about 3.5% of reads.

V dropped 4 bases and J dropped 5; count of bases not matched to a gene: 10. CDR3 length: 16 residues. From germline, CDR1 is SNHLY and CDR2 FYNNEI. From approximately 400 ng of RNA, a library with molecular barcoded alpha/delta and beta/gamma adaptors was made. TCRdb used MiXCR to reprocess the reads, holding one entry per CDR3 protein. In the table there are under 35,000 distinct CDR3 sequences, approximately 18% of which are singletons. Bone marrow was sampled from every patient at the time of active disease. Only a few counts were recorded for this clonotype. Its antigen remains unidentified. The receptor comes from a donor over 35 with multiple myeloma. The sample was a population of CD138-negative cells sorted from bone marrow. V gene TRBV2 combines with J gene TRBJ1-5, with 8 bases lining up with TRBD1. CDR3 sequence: CASSGEGQDNDQPQHF. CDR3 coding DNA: TGTGCCAGCAGTGGGGAGGGACAGGACAACGATCAGCCCCAGCATTTT.